This is a list of T cell receptor beta chains from one sample in a study of blood T cell repertoires in COVID-19. TCRdb's table, derived via immunoSEQ multiplex PCR, lists solely in-frame clones and lacks some. The sample records some 98,000 clones, about 80% being singletons. Sequencing was carried out using peripheral blood. Every receptor here comes from a man between 65 and 85 years old with acute or convalescent COVID-19. Both conserved end residues are part of each CDR3.

j_call v_call cdr3_aa
TRBJ2-1 TRBV5-4 CASSFGTEYNEQFF
TRBJ1-2 TRBV7-8 CASSPVGRRSYGYTF
TRBJ2-7 TRBV5-1 CASSLAGLAGAGEQYF
TRBJ2-2 TRBV7-2 CASSSPGLSGELFF
TRBJ1-1 TRBV2 CASKGPDYGPGNTEAFF
TRBJ1-5 TRBV9 CASSGADSNQPQHF
TRBJ2-1 TRBV4-2 CASSPQTGTNEQFF
TRBJ2-7 TRBV28 CASSLGTAGGREQYF
TRBJ1-2 TRBV3-1/TRBV3-2 CASSQADRENTF
TRBJ2-2 TRBV6-4 CASSPDRGVTGELFF
TRBJ2-7 TRBV5-4 CASSSWETFYEQYF
TRBJ2-1 TRBV24-1 CATSDVTGGKGNEQFF
TRBJ1-2 TRBV7-2 CASSLQASYGYTF
TRBJ2-3 TRBV28 CASSHRDRDYF
TRBJ2-6 TRBV4-2 CASSQGRLKAGANVLTF
TRBJ2-7 TRBV7-2 CASSFGLAGGGYEQYF
TRBJ1-2 TRBV2 CASSERQGAQGYTF
TRBJ2-7 TRBV7-9 CASSRTVSEQYF
TRBJ1-2 TRBV3-1/TRBV3-2 CASSQVWGGYYGYTF
TRBJ2-7 TRBV11-2 CASSLGGMRGAYEQYF
TRBJ2-3 TRBV9 CASSAQGTDTQYF
TRBJ1-2 TRBV28 CASSLNRSYGYTF
TRBJ2-1 TRBV5-1 CASSWGTIYNEQFF
TRBJ1-2 TRBV5-6 CASSSGQPPYGYTF
TRBJ2-5 TRBV2 CASARPPETQYF
TRBJ1-2 TRBV2 CASRETGEGGYTF
TRBJ1-4 TRBV4-2 CASSQELDSPGDEKLFF
TRBJ2-1 TRBV7-2 CASRTGAALYNEQFF
TRBJ1-3 TRBV5-6 CASSLGDLSGISGNTIYF
TRBJ1-4 TRBV5-1 CASRLDATNEKLFF
TRBJ2-7 TRBV9 CASSVNPTYEQYF
TRBJ1-5 TRBV19 CATSDRLGSNQPQHF
TRBJ1-1 TRBV6-1 CASSAQGAGSMNTEAFF
TRBJ1-5 TRBV7-8 CASSFRQGDWPQHF
TRBJ2-6 TRBV6-1 CASSGIRGAGANVLTF
TRBJ2-1 TRBV9 CASNSGDLSNEQFF
TRBJ2-1 TRBV15 CATSSRAGGYNEQFF
TRBJ2-1 TRBV19 CASSRYRDEQFF
TRBJ1-2 TRBV11-2 CASSPQRGLGYTF
TRBJ2-7 TRBV15 CATSRGRDKAAYEQYF
TRBJ2-3 TRBV7-2 CASSFRLAGGDTQYF
TRBJ2-7 TRBV10-1 CASLIRTPDTYEQYF